The 16 T cell receptor beta chains below all came from one sample that was sequenced in a study of blood T cells in healthy people across ages. A J-beta primer mix and a sample-barcoded 5' primer were used in a second PCR of roughly 7 to 12 cycles. In TCRdb, the 5' RACE reads were re-called with MiXCR into one record per CDR3 protein. The data hold more than 600,000 distinct CDR3 sequences, with approximately 25% observed a single time. Separately, the same data were catalogued under a study of T cells of mothers and their children.

Sample: blood. The receptors come from a boy under 18 in good health.

This clonotype was recorded a few times. V is TRBV20-1 and J is TRBJ1-2, with a tentative D call TRBD1 (6 bases). The CDR3 has 12 amino acids. V lost 5 bases and J lost 8, with 15 bases in between. Germline-derived CDR1 and CDR2 are DFQATT and SNEGSKA (reference sequence). The CDR3 sequence: CSADRGAKGYTF. The CDR3 DNA reads TGCAGTGCTGATAGGGGGGCGAAAGGCTACACCTTC.

V usage is TRBV4-1 and J usage is TRBJ1-1; 10 bases align to TRBD1. Per germline, CDR1 MGHRA and CDR2 YSYEKL. The CDR3 loop spans 16 amino acids. Trimming cost V 1 base and J 1 base; bases outside gene matches: 3. CDR3 region: CASSQGQGAGNTEAFF. Written as DNA, the CDR3 is TGCGCCAGCAGCCAAGGACAGGGGGCCGGGAACACTGAAGCTTTCTTT.

The chain carries TRBV4-3 and TRBJ1-4, with D hard to call. The germline gives CDR1 LGHNA, CDR2 YSLEER. The CDR3 sequence is 14 residues long. Trimming shortened V by 3 bases and J by 7 bases, and 12 bases separated the two germline ends. The CDR3 DNA reads TGCGCCAGCAGCCACGCGGGCCGTGGTGAAAAACTGTTTTTT. Protein: CASSHAGRGEKLFF.

This rearrangement joins TRBV7-3 to TRBJ2-3; D is perhaps TRBD2 (6 bases). CDR3 length equals 13 residues. The V end was cut by 5 bases, the J end by 4 bases, with 10 bases between. CDR1 is SGHTA and CDR2 is FQGTGA in the germline V gene. The DNA for the CDR3 is TGTGCCAGCAGCCAGGAGGGCCCAGATACGCAGTATTTT. This encodes CASSQEGPDTQYF.

A few counts support this clonotype. The rearrangement links TRBV7-9 to TRBJ2-3; no clear D. This CDR3 has 17 amino acids. V was cut by 4 bases and J by 4 bases, with 21 bases left in between. CDR1 is SEHNR, CDR2 FQNEAQ, per germline (reference sequence). CDR3 nucleotide sequence: TGTGCCAGCAGCTCTATTGTAGTGGATGTGGTGGCAGATACGCAGTATTTT. This sequence encodes CASSSIVVDVVADTQYF.

This clonotype was seen at least ten times. A junction end diverges from the germline sequence, so it may reflect a read error. The V call is TRBV5-1, the J call TRBJ2-7; 8 nucleotides line up with TRBD2. This CDR3 region has 14 residues. Germline-derived CDR1 and CDR2 are SGHRS and YFSETQ. CDR3 coding DNA: TGTGCCAGCAGCTTAACTAGCGGCACCTACGAGCAGTACTTC. It encodes CASSLTSGTYEQYF.

This clonotype has only a few counts. V usage is TRBV5-1 and J usage is TRBJ2-3, with 14 positions matching TRBD2. The CDR3 covers 16 residues. V lost 4 bases, J lost 4 bases, and 5 bases stayed unmatched. The germline gives CDR1 SGHRS, CDR2 YFSETQ. The CDR3, as DNA: TGCGCCAGCAGCCCGACTAGCGGGAGGGCGTCAGATACGCAGTATTTT. Translation: CASSPTSGRASDTQYF.

In this sample, this clonotype turned up a few times. CDR3 sequence reads: CASSPDRGLGANVLTF. The CDR3 DNA reads TGCGCCAGCAGCCCGGACAGGGGGCTAGGGGCCAACGTCCTGACTTTC. This chain links TRBV4-3 with TRBJ2-6; 11 bases are shared with TRBD1. This CDR3 region has 16 residues. Germline V gene data show CDR1 as LGHNA and CDR2 as YSLEER. Unmatched junction bases numbered 3, after V lost 4 bases and J lost 4 bases.

This clonotype occurred a few times. CDR3 bases: TGTGCCAGCAGCCAAGTCGGGGTAATCTATGGCTACACCTTC. It translates to CASSQVGVIYGYTF. The J gene is TRBJ1-2, the V gene TRBV3-1, with D unclear. The V end was cut by 1 base, the J end by 4 bases, with 10 bases between. The CDR3 covers 14 residues. Germline assignment: CDR1 LGHDT and CDR2 YNNKEL (reference sequence). Drawing the rest from reference TRBV3-1 and TRBJ1-2, the complete variable domain is DTAVSQTPKYLVTQMGNDKSIKCEQNLGHDTMYWYKQDSKKFLKIMFSYNNKELIINETVPNRFSPKSPDKAHLNLHINSLELGDSAVYFCASSQVGVIYGYTFGSGTRLTVV.

This sequence joins TRBV4-1 and TRBJ2-5; D may correspond to TRBD1 or TRBD2 (5 bases each). Germline CDR1 MGHRA, CDR2 YSYEKL. The length of the CDR3 is 16 residues. Trimming shortened V by 2 bases and J by 3 bases, and 16 bases separated the two germline ends. The CDR3 DNA is TGCGCCAGCAGCCAACCGGACACCCCGAGGGAAGAGACCCAGTACTTC. Translation gives CASSQPDTPREETQYF.

The V and J genes are TRBV7-9 and TRBJ1-2; possibly TRBD1 for D (5 bases). The germline V and J ends were trimmed by 2 bases and 5 bases, with 15 bases remaining between them. Germline V gives CDR1 SEHNR, CDR2 FQNEAQ (reference sequence). The CDR3 runs 15 residues. CDR3 sequence (DNA): TGTGCCAGCAGCTTATGGGAGGGGAAAAGATATGGCTACACCTTC. It yields the protein CASSLWEGKRYGYTF.

The table lists this clonotype with a count of one. The chain combines TRBV11-2 with TRBJ2-1; the match to TRBD1 covers 10 bases. Germline V gives CDR1 SGHAT, CDR2 FQNNGV. CDR3 size: 17 residues. The J segment lost 0 bases and the V segment lost 7 bases, leaving 9 bases of the junction unmatched. The CDR3 reads CASTTDRGVPSYNEQFF. The CDR3 nucleotides are TGTGCCAGCACGACGGACAGGGGGGTCCCCTCCTACAATGAGCAGTTCTTC.

The chain uses TRBV6-1 and TRBJ2-7; 9 bases map to TRBD1. The germline V gene encodes CDR1 MNHNS and CDR2 SASEGT. J was trimmed by 5 bases and V by 6 bases; bases with no gene match: 8. The CDR3 consists of 14 residues. CDR3 sequence: CASRGQGGFDEQYF. The CDR3 nucleotides are TGTGCCAGCAGGGGACAGGGAGGTTTCGACGAGCAGTACTTC.

This clonotype was seen only a few times. This chain links TRBV29-1 with TRBJ2-5; 11 bases fit TRBD2. The tail of the sequence fits TRBJ2-7 better, so the J call may be wrong. This CDR3 is 15 amino acids long. Looked up from germline, CDR1 is SQVTM and CDR2 is ANQGSEA. The CDR3 region has the DNA TGCAGCGTTGTACTAGCGGGGGAAAGCTCCTACGAGCAGTACTTC. Translated: CSVVLAGESSYEQYF.

Only a few counts were recorded for this clonotype. The V gene is TRBV7-9, the J gene TRBJ1-1, with 7 bases lining up with TRBD1. V was clipped by 6 bases and J by 3 bases; unmatched bases: 4. CDR3 length equals 13 residues. Per the germline V gene, CDR1 is SEHNR and CDR2 is FQNEAQ (reference sequence). The CDR3 sequence is CASRQGRDTEAFF. The CDR3 DNA sequence: TGTGCCAGCAGACAGGGGAGGGACACTGAAGCTTTCTTT.

The CDR3 sequence: CASSPSFHTYSPLHF. CDR3 coding DNA: TGTGCCAGCAGCCCCAGTTTCCACACTTATTCACCCCTCCACTTT. J is TRBJ1-6 and V is TRBV9; D not resolved. The V end was cut by 4 bases, the J end by 8 bases, with 16 bases between. The CDR3 runs to 15 residues. The germline V gene encodes CDR1 SGDLS and CDR2 YYNGEE.